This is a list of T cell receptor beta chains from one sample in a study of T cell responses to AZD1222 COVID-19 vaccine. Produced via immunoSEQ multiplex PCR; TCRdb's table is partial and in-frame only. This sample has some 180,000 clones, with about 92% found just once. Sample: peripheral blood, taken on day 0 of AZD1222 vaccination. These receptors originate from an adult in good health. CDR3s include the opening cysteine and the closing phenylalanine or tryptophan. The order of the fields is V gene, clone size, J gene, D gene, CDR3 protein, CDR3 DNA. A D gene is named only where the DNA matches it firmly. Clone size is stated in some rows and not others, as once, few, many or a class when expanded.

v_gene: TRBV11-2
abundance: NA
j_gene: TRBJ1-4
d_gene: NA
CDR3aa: CASSLAGGYEKLFF
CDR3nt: TGTGCCAGCAGCTTGGCGGGGGGCTATGAAAAACTGTTTTTT

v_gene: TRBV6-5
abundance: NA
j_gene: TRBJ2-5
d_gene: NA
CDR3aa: CASSIGTGQETQYF
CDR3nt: TGTGCCAGCAGCATTGGGACTGGCCAAGAGACCCAGTACTTC

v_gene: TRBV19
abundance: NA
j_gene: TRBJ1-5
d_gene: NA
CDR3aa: CASSMGDRLNQPQHF
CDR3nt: TGTGCCAGTAGTATGGGTGACAGGCTCAATCAGCCCCAGCATTTT

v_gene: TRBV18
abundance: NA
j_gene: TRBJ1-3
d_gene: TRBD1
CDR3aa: CASSPSGTGGNTIYF
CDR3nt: TGTGCCAGCTCACCATCCGGGACAGGGGGAAACACCATATATTTT

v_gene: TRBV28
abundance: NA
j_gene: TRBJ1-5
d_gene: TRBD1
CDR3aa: CASLGGQGSSQPQHF
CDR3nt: TGTGCCAGTCTAGGGGGACAGGGGTCGAGTCAGCCCCAGCATTTT

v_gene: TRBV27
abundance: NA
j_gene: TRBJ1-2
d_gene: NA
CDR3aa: CASSLKGAYGYTF
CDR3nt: TGTGCCAGCAGTTTGAAGGGCGCCTATGGCTACACCTTC

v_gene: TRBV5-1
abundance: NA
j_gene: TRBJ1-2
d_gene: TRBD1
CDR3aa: CASSSTGDYGYTF
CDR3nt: TGCGCCAGCAGCTCGACAGGGGACTATGGCTACACCTTC

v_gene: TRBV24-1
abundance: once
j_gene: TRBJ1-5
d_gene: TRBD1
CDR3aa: CATSDRQGVAGPQHF
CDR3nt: TGTGCCACCAGTGATCGACAGGGGGTAGCGGGGCCCCAGCATTTT

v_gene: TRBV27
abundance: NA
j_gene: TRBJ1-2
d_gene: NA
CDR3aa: CASSLSDKSYGYTF
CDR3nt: TGTGCCAGCAGTTTATCGGACAAGTCCTATGGCTACACCTTC

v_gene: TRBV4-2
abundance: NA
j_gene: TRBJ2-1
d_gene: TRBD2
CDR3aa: CASSHGLAGDNEQFF
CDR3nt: TGTGCCAGCAGCCACGGACTAGCGGGGGACAATGAGCAGTTCTTC

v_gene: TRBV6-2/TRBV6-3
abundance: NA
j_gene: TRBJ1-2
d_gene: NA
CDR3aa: CASSFPREFWYGYTF
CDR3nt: TGTGCCAGCAGTTTCCCACGGGAGTTCTGGTATGGCTACACCTTC

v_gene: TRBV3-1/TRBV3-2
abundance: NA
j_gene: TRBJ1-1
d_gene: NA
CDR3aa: CASSQGSMNTEAFF
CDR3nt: TGTGCCAGCAGCCAAGGCAGCATGAACACTGAAGCTTTCTTT

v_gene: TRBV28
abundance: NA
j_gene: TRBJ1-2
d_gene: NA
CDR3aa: CASSFFLGINYGYTF
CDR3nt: TGTGCCAGCAGTTTTTTCCTCGGGATTAACTATGGCTACACCTTC

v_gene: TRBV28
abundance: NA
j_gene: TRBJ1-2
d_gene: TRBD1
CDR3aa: CASSRDRRTGYTF
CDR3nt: TGTGCCAGCAGTCGGGACAGGAGGACTGGCTACACCTTC

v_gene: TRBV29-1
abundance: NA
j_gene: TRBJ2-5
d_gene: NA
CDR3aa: CSVRPLGGETQYF
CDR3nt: TGCAGCGTGAGACCTTTGGGGGGAGAGACCCAGTACTTC

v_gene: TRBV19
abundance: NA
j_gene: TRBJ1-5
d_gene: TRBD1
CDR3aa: CATGQGMGNQPQHF
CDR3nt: TGTGCCACCGGACAGGGGATGGGCAATCAGCCCCAGCATTTT

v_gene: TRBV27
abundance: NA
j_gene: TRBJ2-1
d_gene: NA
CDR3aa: CASSLEGNEQFF
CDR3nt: TGTGCCAGCAGTTTAGAGGGGAATGAGCAGTTCTTC

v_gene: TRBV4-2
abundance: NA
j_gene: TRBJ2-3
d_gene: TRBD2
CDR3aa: CASSQLPERGVQYF
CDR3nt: TGTGCCAGCAGCCAACTACCCGAGCGGGGTGTGCAGTATTTT

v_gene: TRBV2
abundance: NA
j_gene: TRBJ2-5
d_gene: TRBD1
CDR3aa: CASNAYRGQETQYF
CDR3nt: TGTGCCAGCAACGCTTACAGGGGGCAAGAGACCCAGTACTTC

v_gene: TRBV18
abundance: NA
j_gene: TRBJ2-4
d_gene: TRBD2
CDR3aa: CASSPTLAGHKNIQYF
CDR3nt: TGTGCCAGCTCACCAACACTAGCGGGACACAAAAACATTCAGTACTTC

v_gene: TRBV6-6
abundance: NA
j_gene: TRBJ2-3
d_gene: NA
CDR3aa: CASSASGAPVTQYF
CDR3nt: TGTGCCAGCAGTGCCTCGGGAGCCCCAGTTACGCAGTATTTT

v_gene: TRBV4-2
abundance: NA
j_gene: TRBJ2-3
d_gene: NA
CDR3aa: CASSLQGGLSTDTQYF
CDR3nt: TGTGCCAGCAGCCTCCAGGGGGGACTCAGCACAGATACGCAGTATTTT

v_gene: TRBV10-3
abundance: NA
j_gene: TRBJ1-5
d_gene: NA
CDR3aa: CAISEQWGDQPQHF
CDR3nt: TGTGCCATCAGCGAGCAATGGGGCGATCAGCCCCAGCATTTT

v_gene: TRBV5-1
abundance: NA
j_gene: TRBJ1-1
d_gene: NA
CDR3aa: CASSLPTDPNTEAFF
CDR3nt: TGCGCCAGCAGTTTACCGACAGATCCGAACACTGAAGCTTTCTTT

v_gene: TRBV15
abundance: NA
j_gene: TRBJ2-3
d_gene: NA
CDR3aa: CATSSFTGMDTDTQYF
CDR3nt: TGTGCCACCAGCAGTTTCACAGGGATGGACACAGATACGCAGTATTTT

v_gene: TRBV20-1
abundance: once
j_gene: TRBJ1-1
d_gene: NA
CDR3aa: CSASNRRNTEAFF
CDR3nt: TGCAGTGCTAGTAACAGAAGAAACACTGAAGCTTTCTTT

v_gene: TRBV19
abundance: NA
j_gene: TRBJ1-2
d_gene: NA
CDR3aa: CASSAWDDYGYTF
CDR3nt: TGTGCCAGTAGTGCCTGGGACGACTATGGCTACACCTTC

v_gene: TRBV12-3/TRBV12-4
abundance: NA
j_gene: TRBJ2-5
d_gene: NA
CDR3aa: CASRPDSQETQYF
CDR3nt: TGTGCCAGCAGACCCGACAGTCAAGAGACCCAGTACTTC

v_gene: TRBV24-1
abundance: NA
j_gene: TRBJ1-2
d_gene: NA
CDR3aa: CATSDSGPNYGYTF
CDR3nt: TGTGCCACCAGTGATTCCGGCCCCAACTATGGCTACACCTTC

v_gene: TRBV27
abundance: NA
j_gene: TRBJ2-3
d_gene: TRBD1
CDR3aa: CASSPHRDRGPDTQYF
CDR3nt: TGTGCCAGCAGTCCTCACCGGGACAGGGGGCCAGATACGCAGTATTTT

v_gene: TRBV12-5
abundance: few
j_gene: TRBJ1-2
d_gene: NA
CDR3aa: CASAIGGNGYTF
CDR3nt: TGTGCTAGTGCCATAGGGGGGAATGGCTACACCTTC

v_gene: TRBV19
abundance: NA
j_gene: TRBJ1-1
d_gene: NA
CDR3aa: CASSIGKGRTGMNTEAFF
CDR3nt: TGTGCCAGTAGTATAGGGAAGGGCCGAACCGGGATGAACACTGAAGCTTTCTTT

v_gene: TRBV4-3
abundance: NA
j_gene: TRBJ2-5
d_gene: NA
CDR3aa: CASSQDNSFPMETQYF
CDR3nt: TGCGCCAGCAGCCAAGATAACAGCTTTCCTATGGAGACCCAGTACTTC

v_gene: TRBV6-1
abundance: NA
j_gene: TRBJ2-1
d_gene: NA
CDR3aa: CASSEGYTYNEQFF
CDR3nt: TGTGCCAGCAGTGAAGGGTACACCTACAATGAGCAGTTCTTC

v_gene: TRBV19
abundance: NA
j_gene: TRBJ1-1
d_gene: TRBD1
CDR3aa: CASGGTGVTEAFF
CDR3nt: TGTGCCAGCGGAGGGACAGGGGTCACTGAAGCTTTCTTT

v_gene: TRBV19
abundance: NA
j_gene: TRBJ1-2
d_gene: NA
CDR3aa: CASSGSEFGMYGYTF
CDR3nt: TGTGCCAGTAGTGGGTCAGAATTTGGCATGTATGGCTACACCTTC

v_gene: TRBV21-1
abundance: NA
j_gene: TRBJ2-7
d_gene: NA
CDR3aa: CASSKEGVLAPYEQYF
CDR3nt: TGTGCCAGCAGCAAAGAAGGGGTTTTGGCCCCCTACGAGCAGTACTTC

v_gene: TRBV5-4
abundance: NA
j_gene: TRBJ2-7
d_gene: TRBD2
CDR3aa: CASSVTSGYEQYF
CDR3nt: TGTGCCAGCAGCGTGACTAGCGGCTACGAGCAGTACTTC

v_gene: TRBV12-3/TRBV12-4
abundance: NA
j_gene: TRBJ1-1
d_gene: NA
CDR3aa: CASSFRYTEAFF
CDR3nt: TGTGCCAGCAGTTTTAGATACACTGAAGCTTTCTTT

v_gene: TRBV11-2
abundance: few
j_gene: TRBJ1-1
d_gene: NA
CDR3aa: CASSLDLEQGTEAFF
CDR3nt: TGTGCCAGCAGCTTAGATCTGGAACAGGGCACTGAAGCTTTCTTT

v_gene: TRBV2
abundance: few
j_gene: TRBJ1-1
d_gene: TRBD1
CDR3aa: CASTRTGDSKNEAFF
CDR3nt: TGTGCCAGCACCCGGACAGGGGATTCTAAGAATGAAGCTTTCTTT

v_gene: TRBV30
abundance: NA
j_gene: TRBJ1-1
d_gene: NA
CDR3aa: CAGTPTFGTEAFF
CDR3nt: TGTGCCGGGACTCCGACATTTGGCACTGAAGCTTTCTTT

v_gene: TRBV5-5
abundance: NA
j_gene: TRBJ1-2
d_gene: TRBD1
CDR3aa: CASSSRDSAIHGYTF
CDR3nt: TGTGCCAGCAGTTCTCGGGACAGCGCCATCCATGGCTACACCTTC

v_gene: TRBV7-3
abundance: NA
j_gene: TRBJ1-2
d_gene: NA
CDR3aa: CASSLGEGYGYTF
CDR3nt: TGTGCCAGCAGCTTAGGGGAGGGATATGGCTACACCTTC

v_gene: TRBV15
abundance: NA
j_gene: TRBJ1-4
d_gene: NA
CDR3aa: CATSLEGLNEKLFF
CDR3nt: TGTGCCACCAGCTTGGAGGGCCTTAATGAAAAACTGTTTTTT

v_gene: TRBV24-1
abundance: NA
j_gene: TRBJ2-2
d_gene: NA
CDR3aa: CATGGRGANDTGELFF
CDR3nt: TGTGCCACCGGGGGGCGGGGCGCTAATGACACCGGGGAGCTGTTTTTT

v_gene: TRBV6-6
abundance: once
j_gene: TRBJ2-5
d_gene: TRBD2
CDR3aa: CASSPRGGRFGETQYF
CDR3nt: TGTGCCAGCAGTCCCCGGGGGGGTCGTTTTGGGGAGACCCAGTACTTC

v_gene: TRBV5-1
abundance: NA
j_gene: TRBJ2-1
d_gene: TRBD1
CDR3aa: CASGTDYNEQFF
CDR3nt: TGCGCCAGCGGGACAGACTACAATGAGCAGTTCTTC

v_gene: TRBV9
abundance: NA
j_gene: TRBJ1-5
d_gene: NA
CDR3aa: CASSVSDRSNQPQHF
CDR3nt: TGTGCCAGCAGCGTGTCGGACCGTAGCAATCAGCCCCAGCATTTT

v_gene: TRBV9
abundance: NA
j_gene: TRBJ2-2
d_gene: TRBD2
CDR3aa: CASSFSGGPTGELFF
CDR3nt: TGTGCCAGCAGCTTTAGCGGGGGCCCCACCGGGGAGCTGTTTTTT

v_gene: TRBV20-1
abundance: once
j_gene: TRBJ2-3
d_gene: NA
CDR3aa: CSASLPSVSTDTQYF
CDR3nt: TGCAGTGCTAGTCTTCCTAGCGTTTCCACAGATACGCAGTATTTT

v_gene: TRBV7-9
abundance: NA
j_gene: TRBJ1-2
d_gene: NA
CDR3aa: CASSLNLGQHYGYTF
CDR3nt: TGTGCCAGCAGCTTAAATCTAGGGCAGCACTATGGCTACACCTTC